The text below deals with one T cell receptor (beta chain). No cognate antigen has been identified for it. One base away there is no much larger clone; base qualities are not given. This record comes from a study of T cell responses to AZD1222 COVID-19 vaccine (dated by TCRdb to the early 2020s). In the study overall: TCR sequencing covered about 230 trial participants: nearly 210 given two doses of AZD1222 and around 25 given two doses of MenACWY control vaccine. Trial participants were enrolled by age into 18-55, 56-69 and 70-plus year subgroups, with about 150, 27 and 61 TCR-sequenced participants respectively. What the work shows at the level of the full study, not this receptor alone: After two AZD1222 doses, both the breadth and the depth of spike-specific TCRs were significantly higher than at day 0 and than in MenACWY recipients. Conclusions about previously exposed vaccinees are limited because only a handful of AZD1222 recipients were SARS-CoV-2 seropositive at baseline. Reportedly, almost half of the unique spike-specific TCRs recognized epitopes lying outside the regions that are mutated in the B.1.351 and B.1.1.7 variants. Vaccine-associated CD4 TCRs spanned the whole spike protein, with dominant responses in regions 160-218 and 743-854. Participants were mostly white British and included more females than males, and it was suggested by the authors that clonal diversity may have been underestimated. The 56-69-year group was small, and its depth increase did not reach significance, likely because of low power. Because no day 14 peak-response samples were available, repertoires were characterized only after the peak T cell response.

The CDR3 regions of human TCRbeta chains were analyzed by immunosequencing. The original pipeline was this. Repertoire TCRs were matched against a reference library of SARS-CoV-2-specific TCRs generated with the MIRA antigen-specificity platform. Breadth was defined as the fraction of unique TCRs that were SARS-CoV-2-associated. Depth was defined as the fraction of total T cells that were SARS-CoV-2-associated. Using the MIRA data, each spike-specific TCR was mapped to the spike region that the TCR reacts to and placed in a CD4 or CD8 class. Log10-transformed breadth and depth values were compared by one-way ANOVA with Sidak's multiple comparisons tests. This is the immuneACCESS table as TCRdb keeps it, with only in-frame sequences that have V and J called. A part of the clones is gone; compared with another copy, unresolved V genes explain less than half, and the rest is unexplained. Clonal size and the V and J genes are those of that table, whereas D and trimming came from the DNA. This sample has about 150,000 clones in its table, and 89% of those were observed once. The top ten constitute under 2% of the sample.

At the junction V is shortened by 0 bases and J by 0 bases; bases outside the gene matches: 4. Spanning cysteine to phenylalanine, the CDR3 consists of 18 amino acids. The only DNA kept is the CDR3, 54 bases in frame from the first base. The CDR1 and CDR2 encoded by the germline V gene are MGHRA and YSYEKL. The sample's time point label is to be understood as: about 28 days (+/-7) after the second vaccine dose. Because spike-specific TCR depth and breadth did not differ between the two schedules, AZD1222 recipients who got a second dose at roughly 4 weeks were pooled with those who got a second dose at roughly 12 weeks. Vaccinee samples were obtained from the UK trials COV001 and COV002, which included a single-blind randomized controlled phase 2/3 trial of AZD1222 (ChAdOx1 nCoV-19) in healthy adults. For TCRbeta chain sequencing, PBMC samples from trial participants were taken at day 0 and at day 28 after the second dose.

This TCR came from an adult who received the AZD1222 COVID-19 vaccine. The chain links TRBV4-1 with TRBJ2-1, with 11 junctional bases fitting TRBD2. This sample comprised peripheral blood, obtained 28 days after the second AZD1222 dose. CDR3 reads: CASSQEGLAVSSYNEQFF. The bases read TGCGCCAGCAGCCAAGAGGGACTAGCGGTGAGCTCCTACAATGAGCAGTTCTTC.